The 24 T cell receptor beta chains below all came from one sample that was sequenced in a study of T cell responses to AZD1222 COVID-19 vaccine (dated by TCRdb to the early 2020s). This specimen's time point label, per the study, means: baseline before first vaccination. The library was obtained by the immunoSEQ multiplex PCR assay. TCRdb re-hosts the immuneACCESS table, in-frame sequences only. Its copies lack some clones; in the studies checked, an unresolved V gene accounts for under half of them, and the cause for the rest is not known. The sample data list about 150,000 clones, and 70% to 90% of these were observed just once. More than 7% of the sample rests with the top ten. Specimen: peripheral blood, collected on day 0 of AZD1222 vaccination. The receptor source for this set is an adult in good health.

This clone is a singleton in its sample. V is TRBV11-2 and J is TRBJ2-7, with a possible D match to TRBD2 (5 bases). The CDR3 runs to 14 residues. The V gene's germline CDR1 is SGHAT and CDR2 FQNNGV. Trimming took 2 bases from V and 4 from J, leaving 12 bases between them. The DNA of the CDR3 is TGTGCCAGCAGCTTACTCCGAGGGCGGTACGAGCAGTACTTC. Amino acids: CASSLLRGRYEQYF.

V usage is TRBV30 and J usage is TRBJ1-5; D not certain. Germline V CDR1 and CDR2: GTSNPN, SVGIG (reference sequence). Trimming cost V 1 base and J 7 bases, with 11 bases left between them. The CDR3 has 13 residues. CDR3 DNA sequence: TGTGCCTGGAGTGGTTGGGGTAGACAGCCCCAGCATTTT. The encoded protein is CAWSGWGRQPQHF.

This sequence joins TRBV6-5 and TRBJ2-2; D gene uncertain. V was trimmed by 1 base and J by 1 base, leaving 4 bases between them. This CDR3 comprises 14 residues. CDR1 is MNHEY and CDR2 is SVGAGI in the germline V gene. The CDR3 sequence: CASSYFMNTGELFF. CDR3 coding DNA: TGTGCCAGCAGTTACTTCATGAACACCGGGGAGCTGTTTTTT.

This clone is a singleton in its sample. This chain links TRBV20-1 with TRBJ1-5; D gene unclear. Trimming removed 3 bases at V and 0 bases at J, with 6 bases between. The CDR3 loop spans 13 amino acids. Looked up from germline, CDR1 is DFQATT and CDR2 is SNEGSKA (reference sequence). The chain's CDR3 is CSASFGSNQPQHF. CDR3 nucleotide sequence: TGCAGTGCTAGTTTTGGTAGCAATCAGCCCCAGCATTTT.

This chain uses TRBV11-2 with TRBJ2-5; tentatively, D is TRBD2 (6 bases). The CDR3 loop spans 12 amino acids. From germline, CDR1 is SGHAT and CDR2 FQNNGV. The ends were cut back, 10 bases at V and 5 bases at J, with 14 bases in the middle. The CDR3 loop reads CATTEGDETQYF. In DNA form, the CDR3 reads TGTGCCACCACGGAGGGAGACGAGACCCAGTACTTC.

The chain uses TRBV29-1 and TRBJ2-5; 7 bases are shared with TRBD1. Looked up from germline, CDR1 is SQVTM and CDR2 is ANQGSEA. J was trimmed by 5 bases and V by 7 bases; bases with no gene match: 10. The CDR3 has 13 residues. Written as DNA, the CDR3 is TGCAGCGAGTCGACAGGGTTAGGGGAGACCCAGTACTTC. Translating gives CSESTGLGETQYF. Based on the CDR3 plus reference TRBV29-1 and TRBJ2-5, the full variable domain is SAVISQKPSRDICQRGTSLTIQCQVDSQVTMMFWYRQQPGQSLTLIATANQGSEATYESGFVIDKFPISRPNLTFSTLTVSNMSPEDSSIYLCSESTGLGETQYFGPGTRLLVL.

This clone has a count of ten or more. The rearrangement uses TRBV2 and TRBJ1-1; D may be TRBD1 (5 bases). Trimming stripped 8 bases from V and 1 base from J, with 11 bases between. This CDR3 is built from 13 residues. Germline loops: CDR1 SNHLY, CDR2 FYNNEI. CDR3 sequence: CASQRTRNTEAFF. CDR3 nucleotide sequence: TGTGCCAGCCAACGGACAAGGAACACTGAAGCTTTCTTT.

Of note for this clone: Additional DNA sequences in this sample encode the identical CDR3. The genes are TRBV9 and TRBJ1-5; 8 bases are a match to TRBD1. Trimming at V came to 0 bases and at J to 6 bases, leaving 5 bases not matched to a gene. This CDR3 region has 15 residues. Germline V gene lookup returns CDR1 SGDLS and CDR2 YYNGEE. The CDR3 sequence: CASSVGSGGGQPQHF. Here the CDR3 DNA reads TGTGCCAGCAGCGTAGGGTCAGGGGGCGGTCAGCCCCAGCATTTT.

V gene TRBV19 combines with J gene TRBJ2-7; D unclear. The CDR3 is 15 amino acids. V lost 3 bases, J lost 4 bases, and 16 bases lay in between. CDR1 LNHDA and CDR2 SQIVND come from the germline V gene (reference sequence). This CDR3 is CASSMTARYGYEQYF. CDR3 in DNA: TGTGCCAGTAGTATGACGGCGCGTTACGGATACGAGCAGTACTTC.

The chain carries TRBV7-2 and TRBJ2-1, with TRBD2 matching 14 bases. This CDR3 is 15 amino acids long. CDR1 is SGHTA and CDR2 is FQGNSA in the germline V gene. The V gene end was trimmed by 3 bases and the J gene end by 8 bases; junction bases not matched to a gene: 3. The CDR3 coding sequence is TGTGCCAGCAGCTTCGGACTAGCGGGAGGTGATGAGCAGTTCTTC. Amino acids: CASSFGLAGGDEQFF. Filled out from reference TRBV7-2 and TRBJ2-1, the complete variable domain reads GAGVSQSPSNKVTEKGKDVELRCDPISGHTALYWYRQSLGQGLEFLIYFQGNSAPDKSGLPSDRFSAERTGGSVSTLTIQRTQQEDSAVYLCASSFGLAGGDEQFFGPGTRLTVL.

The chain has TRBV5-8 and TRBJ2-7; no firm D call. This CDR3 has 11 residues. V lost 0 bases, J lost 4 bases, and 2 bases lay in between. Germline CDR1 is SGHTS and CDR2 is YDEGEE. The DNA of the CDR3 is TGTGCCAGCAGCTTGGAGTACGAGCAGTACTTC. It yields the protein CASSLEYEQYF.

V gene TRBV18 combines with J gene TRBJ2-2, with 8 bases identical to TRBD1. V shed 3 bases, J shed 5 bases, and the junction held 5 bases outside the gene matches. CDR3 length: 15 residues. CDR1 KGHSH and CDR2 LQKENI come from the germline V gene. CDR3 sequence (DNA): TGTGCCAGCTCACCGGTCGGACAGGGAACCGGGGAGCTGTTTTTT. Translation gives CASSPVGQGTGELFF.

This clone showed up just a few times. V and J are TRBV9 and TRBJ2-1; D unresolved. V was trimmed by 4 bases and J by 1 base, leaving 12 bases between them. Germline values: CDR1 SGDLS, CDR2 YYNGEE. The CDR3 extends over 15 amino acids. The CDR3 nucleotides are TGTGCCAGCAGCCTGGAGAGATGGTCCTACAATGAGCAGTTCTTC. As protein: CASSLERWSYNEQFF.

The rearrangement links TRBV19 to TRBJ1-1; 7 bases map to TRBD1. With V trimmed by 3 bases and J by 1 base, 2 bases remained unmatched. Per germline, CDR1 LNHDA and CDR2 SQIVND (reference sequence). CDR3 size: 14 residues. Written as DNA, the CDR3 is TGTGCCAGTAGTATCCAGGGGGGGAACACTGAAGCTTTCTTT. Translation: CASSIQGGNTEAFF.

The genes are TRBV19 and TRBJ1-5; no firm D call. V was clipped by 7 bases and J by 9 bases, with 13 bases between them. This CDR3 spans 12 amino acids. Per the germline V gene, CDR1 is LNHDA and CDR2 is SQIVND (reference sequence). CDR3 DNA: TGTGCCAGTAACATGGAGGGCGGGCCCCAGCATTTT. As protein: CASNMEGGPQHF.

This clone is medium-sized within its sample. The chain carries TRBV9 and TRBJ2-2, with 8 bases identical to TRBD2. CDR3 size: 15 residues. Germline values: CDR1 SGDLS, CDR2 YYNGEE. V dropped 6 bases and J dropped 4; count of bases not matched to a gene: 8. The CDR3 coding sequence is TGTGCCAGCACTAGCGGGCCTTCGGGCACCGGGGAGCTGTTTTTT. Protein: CASTSGPSGTGELFF.

The rearrangement uses TRBV11-3 and TRBJ1-2; 9 bases are a match to TRBD1. This CDR3 is 16 amino acids long. Trimming cost V 1 base and J 6 bases; bases outside gene matches: 9. The germline gives CDR1 SGHNT, CDR2 YENEEA. CDR3 sequence: CASSLGGTGKSDGYTF. The CDR3 DNA reads as TGTGCCAGCAGCTTAGGAGGGACAGGGAAGAGTGATGGCTACACCTTC.

This chain joins TRBV15 and TRBJ1-4; D remains ambiguous. The V end was cut by 8 bases, the J end by 10 bases, with 11 bases between. Looked up from germline, CDR1 is LNHNV and CDR2 is YYDKDF (reference sequence). This CDR3 contains 11 residues. The CDR3 coding sequence is TGTGCCACCCTGGACCGGCGAAAACTGTTTTTT. Translating gives CATLDRRKLFF.

The V gene is TRBV7-8, the J gene TRBJ2-7, with a possible D match to TRBD1 (5 bases). CDR3 length: 13 residues. V lost 4 bases, J lost 7 bases, and 14 bases lay in between. Germline CDR1 is SGHVS and CDR2 is FQNEAQ. The CDR3 nucleotides are TGTGCCAGCAGCTCGACAGTGGATGAGGAGCAGTACTTC. It yields the protein CASSSTVDEEQYF. Supplemented by reference TRBV7-8 and TRBJ2-7, the full variable domain reads GAGVSQSPRYKVAKRGQDVALRCDPISGHVSLFWYQQALGQGPEFLTYFQNEAQLDKSGLPSDRFFAERPEGSVSTLKIQRTQQEDSAVYLCASSSTVDEEQYFGPGTRLTVT.

J is TRBJ2-7 and V is TRBV30, with D perhaps assigned TRBD1 or TRBD2 (6 bases each). CDR3 size: 12 residues. Trimming shortened V by 8 bases and J by 2 bases, and 13 bases separated the two germline ends. The germline gives CDR1 GTSNPN, CDR2 SVGIG (reference sequence). The CDR3 is CAGTGAAYEQYF. CDR3 sequence (DNA): TGTGCCGGTACGGGGGCGGCCTACGAGCAGTACTTC.

The CDR3 region has the DNA TGTGCCTGGAGTCCGGCTAGTCCGTCCGCCTACAATGAGCAGTTCTTC. This gives the protein CAWSPASPSAYNEQFF. This chain connects TRBV30 to TRBJ2-1; unclear D gene. CDR3 length: 16 residues. V shed 2 bases and J shed 2 bases, with 16 bases lying between them. CDR1 and CDR2 from the germline V gene are GTSNPN and SVGIG (reference sequence).

The V call is TRBV2, the J call TRBJ2-7; 7 bases line up with TRBD1. The CDR3 length is 15 residues. V trimming: 6 bases; J trimming: 5 bases; junction bases outside the gene matches: 13. Germline lookup yields CDR1 SNHLY and CDR2 FYNNEI. CDR3 nucleotide sequence: TGTGCCAGCAGCGTTAATCCGACAGGGTCCCACGAGCAGTACTTC. Translating gives CASSVNPTGSHEQYF.

The chain recombines TRBV4-2 with TRBJ2-1; D perhaps matches TRBD2 (5 bases). CDR3 size: 13 residues. The V gene's germline CDR1 is LGHNA and CDR2 YNFKEQ. Trimming took off 4 bases at V and 9 bases at J, with 13 bases between the two ends. This CDR3 is CASSPVSAGEQFF. In nucleotides, the CDR3 is TGTGCCAGCAGCCCAGTATCGGCGGGTGAGCAGTTCTTC.

The chain employs TRBV9 and TRBJ2-1; D is ambiguous. With 1 base removed from V and 0 bases from J, the gap between germline ends came to 8 bases. Looked up from germline, CDR1 is SGDLS and CDR2 is YYNGEE. This CDR3 spans 15 amino acids. CDR3 loop: CASSVRASSYNEQFF. DNA for the CDR3: TGTGCCAGCAGCGTACGGGCAAGCTCCTACAATGAGCAGTTCTTC. The variable domain in full, completed from reference TRBV9 and TRBJ2-1, reads DSGVTQTPKHLITATGQRVTLRCSPRSGDLSVYWYQQSLDQGLQFLIQYYNGEERAKGNILERFSAQQFPDLHSELNLSSLELGDSALYFCASSVRASSYNEQFFGPGTRLTVL.